Listed below are T cell receptor beta chains from one sample, sequenced in a study of monozygotic twins with inflammatory bowel disease. TCRdb re-called the 5' RACE reads and shows each CDR3 protein once, DNA omitted. This sample's table has approximately 200,000 distinct CDR3 sequences. Sequencing was done on a sample of blood. Receptors were obtained from a human donor with ulcerative colitis or Crohn's disease, or a healthy co-twin of an affected twin (not recorded which). Each CDR3 is given with its conserved first and last residue.

CDR3	V	J
CAISEFGGSNQPQHF	TRBV10-3	TRBJ1-5
CATSRDLGSSYNEQFF	TRBV15	TRBJ2-1
CSASSARRDGYTF	TRBV20-1	TRBJ1-2
CASSLAGNSYNEQFF	TRBV7-3	TRBJ2-1
CASSPGTAGELFF	TRBV13	TRBJ2-2
CASSVGGGETQYF	TRBV9	TRBJ2-5
CASMGWGLAGNKTQYF	TRBV6-1	TRBJ2-5
CASSPPLAGGLTDTQYF	TRBV18	TRBJ2-3
CASSVHGNTGELFF	TRBV7-2	TRBJ2-2
CASSLPLYNEQFF	TRBV7-2	TRBJ2-1
CASRGHLSSYEQYF	TRBV18	TRBJ2-7
CASSPFNTEAFF	TRBV7-9	TRBJ1-1
CASSLTAGGNTEAFF	TRBV7-6	TRBJ1-1
CASSVHSGNTIYF	TRBV19	TRBJ1-3
CASSPRQGWNTEAFF	TRBV27	TRBJ1-1
CSAPLGLGPYEQYF	TRBV20-1	TRBJ2-7
CSPSRGSSYEQYF	TRBV20-1	TRBJ2-7
CASSQGIGQQFF	TRBV4-1	TRBJ2-1
CASSSTGAGNTIYF	TRBV7-2	TRBJ1-3
CASSSGGGPSEQYF	TRBV7-3	TRBJ2-7
CASSRPASGGGDTQYF	TRBV12-3/TRBV12-4	TRBJ2-3
CASSQGDRGFTGQPQHF	TRBV4-2	TRBJ1-5
CASRPSVGSGTDTQYF	TRBV12-3/TRBV12-4	TRBJ2-3
CSVDRQGTEAFF	TRBV29-1	TRBJ1-1
CATSDAGQARNEQFF	TRBV24-1	TRBJ2-1